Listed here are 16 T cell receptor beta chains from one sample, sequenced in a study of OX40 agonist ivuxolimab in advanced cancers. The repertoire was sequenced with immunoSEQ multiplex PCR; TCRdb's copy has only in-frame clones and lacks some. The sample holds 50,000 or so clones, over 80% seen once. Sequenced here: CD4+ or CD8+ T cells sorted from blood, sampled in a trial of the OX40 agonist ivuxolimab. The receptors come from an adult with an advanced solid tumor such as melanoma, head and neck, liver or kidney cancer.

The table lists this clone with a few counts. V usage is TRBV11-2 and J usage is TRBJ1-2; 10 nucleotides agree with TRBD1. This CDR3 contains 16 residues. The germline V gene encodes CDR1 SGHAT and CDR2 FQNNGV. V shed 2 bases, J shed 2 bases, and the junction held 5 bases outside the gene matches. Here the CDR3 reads CASSLRTGGSNYGYTF. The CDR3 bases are TGTGCCAGCAGCTTACGGACAGGGGGTTCCAACTATGGCTACACCTTC.

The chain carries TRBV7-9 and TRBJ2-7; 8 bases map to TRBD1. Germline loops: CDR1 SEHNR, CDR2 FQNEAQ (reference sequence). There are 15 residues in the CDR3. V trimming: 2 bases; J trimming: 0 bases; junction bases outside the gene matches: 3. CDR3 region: CASSLRQGSSYEQYV. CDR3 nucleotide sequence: TGTGCCAGCAGCTTACGACAGGGGAGCTCCTACGAGCAGTACGTC.

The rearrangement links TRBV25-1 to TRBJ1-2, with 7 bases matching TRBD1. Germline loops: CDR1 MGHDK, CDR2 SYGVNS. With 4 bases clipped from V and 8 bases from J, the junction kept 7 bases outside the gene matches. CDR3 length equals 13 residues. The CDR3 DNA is TGTGCCAGCAGTGGCCACAGGGGAGACGGCTACACCTTC. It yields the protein CASSGHRGDGYTF.

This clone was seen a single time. The CDR3 reads CASSGTGTRGNTIYF. CDR3 nucleotide sequence: TGTGCCAGCAGCGGTACCGGGACCCGTGGAAACACCATATATTTT. This chain uses TRBV9 with TRBJ1-3, with D possibly being TRBD1 (5 bases). Germline values: CDR1 SGDLS, CDR2 YYNGEE. V lost 3 bases and J 3 bases, leaving 13 bases between the germline ends. The CDR3 runs to 15 residues. The variable domain in full, completed from reference TRBV9 and TRBJ1-3, reads DSGVTQTPKHLITATGQRVTLRCSPRSGDLSVYWYQQSLDQGLQFLIQYYNGEERAKGNILERFSAQQFPDLHSELNLSSLELGDSALYFCASSGTGTRGNTIYFGEGSWLTVV.

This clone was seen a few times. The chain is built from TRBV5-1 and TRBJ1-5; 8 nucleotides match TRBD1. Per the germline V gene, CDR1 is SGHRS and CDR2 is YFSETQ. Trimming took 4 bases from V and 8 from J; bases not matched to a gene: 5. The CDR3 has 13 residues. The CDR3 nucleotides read TGCGCCAGCAGCCTGGGGACAGGAAAGCCCCAGCATTTT. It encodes CASSLGTGKPQHF.

CDR3 in amino acids: CASKRGGDYGYTF. CDR3 sequence (DNA): TGTGCCAGCAAAAGGGGCGGAGACTATGGCTACACCTTC. The chain employs TRBV6-1 and TRBJ1-2, with D maybe TRBD1 (5 bases). The CDR3 is made up of 13 amino acids. Germline V gene sequence: CDR1 MNHNS, CDR2 SASEGT. The germline V and J ends were trimmed by 7 bases and 3 bases, with 12 bases remaining between them.

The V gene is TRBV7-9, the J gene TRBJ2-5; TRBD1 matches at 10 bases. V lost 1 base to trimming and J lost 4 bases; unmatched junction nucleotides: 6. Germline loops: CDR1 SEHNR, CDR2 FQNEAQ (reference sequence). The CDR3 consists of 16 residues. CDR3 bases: TGTGCCAGCAGCTTAGAGCCGGGACAGGGGAGAGAGACCCAGTACTTC. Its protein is CASSLEPGQGRETQYF.

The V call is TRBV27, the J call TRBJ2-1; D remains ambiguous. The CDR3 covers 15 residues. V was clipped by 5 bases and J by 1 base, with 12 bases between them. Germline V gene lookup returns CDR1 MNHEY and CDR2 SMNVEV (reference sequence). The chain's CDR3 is CASSPGRSSYNEQFF. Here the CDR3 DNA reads TGTGCCAGCAGTCCCGGACGGAGTTCCTACAATGAGCAGTTCTTC.

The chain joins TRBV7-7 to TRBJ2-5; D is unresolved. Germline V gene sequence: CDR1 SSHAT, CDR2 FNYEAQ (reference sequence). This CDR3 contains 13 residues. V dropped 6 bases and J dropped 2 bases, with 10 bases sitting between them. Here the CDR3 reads CASSLMRQETQYF. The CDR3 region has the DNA TGTGCCAGCAGTTTGATGAGGCAAGAGACCCAGTACTTC.

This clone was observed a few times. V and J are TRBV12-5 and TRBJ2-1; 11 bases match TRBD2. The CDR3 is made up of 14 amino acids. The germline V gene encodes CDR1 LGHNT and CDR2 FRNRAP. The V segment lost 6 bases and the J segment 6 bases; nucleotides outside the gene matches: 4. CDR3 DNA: TGTGCTAGTGGCCCCGGACTAGCGGGCAATGAGCAGTTCTTC. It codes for CASGPGLAGNEQFF.

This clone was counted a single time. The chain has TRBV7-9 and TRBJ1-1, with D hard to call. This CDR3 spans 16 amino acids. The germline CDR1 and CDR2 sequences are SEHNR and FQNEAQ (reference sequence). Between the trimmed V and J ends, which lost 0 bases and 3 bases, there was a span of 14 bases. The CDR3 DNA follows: TGTGCCAGCAGCTTAGCCTCTTGGGGATGGGACACTGAAGCTTTCTTT. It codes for CASSLASWGWDTEAFF. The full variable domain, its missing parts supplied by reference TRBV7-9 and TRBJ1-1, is DTGVSQNPRHKITKRGQNVTFRCDPISEHNRLYWYRQTLGQGPEFLTYFQNEAQLEKSRLLSDRFSAERPKGSFSTLEIQRTEQGDSAMYLCASSLASWGWDTEAFFGQGTRLTVV.

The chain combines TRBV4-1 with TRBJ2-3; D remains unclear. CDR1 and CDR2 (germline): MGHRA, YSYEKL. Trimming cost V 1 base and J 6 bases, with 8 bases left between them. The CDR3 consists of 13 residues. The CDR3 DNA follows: TGCGCCAGCAGCCAAGGGCTGGGTGATACGCAGTATTTT. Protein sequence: CASSQGLGDTQYF.

The CDR3 region has the DNA TGTGCCAGCAGTGAAACAGGGGTGGATTTAGCCAAAAACATTCAGTACTTC. This encodes CASSETGVDLAKNIQYF. This rearrangement joins TRBV2 to TRBJ2-4; 7 positions match TRBD1. J lost 0 bases, V lost 2 bases, and 7 bases had no gene match. The CDR3 length is 17 residues. From germline, CDR1 is SNHLY and CDR2 FYNNEI. The full variable domain, in which reference TRBV2 and TRBJ2-4 provide the parts outside the CDR3, is EPEVTQTPSHQVTQMGQEVILRCVPISNHLYFYWYRQILGQKVEFLVSFYNNEISEKSEIFDDQFSVERPDGSNFTLKIRSTKLEDSAMYFCASSETGVDLAKNIQYFGAGTRLSVL.

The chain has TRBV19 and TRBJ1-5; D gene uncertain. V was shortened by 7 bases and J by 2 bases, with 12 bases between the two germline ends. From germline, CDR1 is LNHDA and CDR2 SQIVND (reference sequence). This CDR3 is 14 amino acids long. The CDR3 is CASNYGRGNQPQHF. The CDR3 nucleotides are TGTGCCAGTAATTACGGGAGAGGCAATCAGCCCCAGCATTTT.

CDR3: CASRGGQGSYGYTF. DNA of the CDR3: TGTGCCAGTAGAGGCGGACAGGGGAGTTATGGCTACACCTTC. The J gene is TRBJ1-2, the V gene TRBV19; 9 nucleotides match TRBD1. Germline V gives CDR1 LNHDA, CDR2 SQIVND (reference sequence). V dropped 6 bases and J dropped 5; count of bases not matched to a gene: 7. This CDR3 has 14 amino acids.

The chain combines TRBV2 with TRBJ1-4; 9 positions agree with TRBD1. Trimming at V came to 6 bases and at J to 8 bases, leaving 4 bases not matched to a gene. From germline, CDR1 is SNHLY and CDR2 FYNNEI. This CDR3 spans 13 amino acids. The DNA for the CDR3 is TGTGCCAGCAGGACAGGGGGGGGCGAAAAACTGTTTTTT. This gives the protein CASRTGGGEKLFF.